The rows below give T cell receptor beta chains drawn from one sample of a study of blood T cells in healthy people across ages. One entry per CDR3 protein results from TCRdb running MiXCR on the 5' RACE reads. This table has hundreds of thousands of distinct CDR3 sequences, 21% appearing once. Source material: blood. All receptors come from a man aged 65 to 85 in good health. The CDR3 runs from the conserved cysteine through the conserved F or W. The order of the fields is J gene, D gene, clone size, V gene, CDR3 protein, CDR3 DNA. D genes are given only for firm matches. The size field is filled for only some rows; it gives once, few, many or a size class.

j_call: TRBJ2-5; d_call: -; clone_size: many; v_call: TRBV11-2; cdr3_aa: CASSLGAVQETQYF; cdr3_nt: TGTGCCAGCAGCTTAGGGGCAGTCCAAGAGACCCAGTACTTC
j_call: TRBJ2-5; d_call: TRBD2; clone_size: -; v_call: TRBV29-1; cdr3_aa: CSVEALAGEETQYF; cdr3_nt: TGCAGCGTTGAAGCACTAGCGGGTGAAGAGACCCAGTACTTC
j_call: TRBJ2-7; d_call: -; clone_size: few; v_call: TRBV29-1; cdr3_aa: CSVGTGAGEYF; cdr3_nt: -
j_call: TRBJ1-5; d_call: -; clone_size: -; v_call: TRBV2; cdr3_aa: CASSESRGRNQPQHF; cdr3_nt: TGTGCCAGCAGTGAAAGTAGGGGACGCAATCAGCCCCAGCATTTT
j_call: TRBJ2-7; d_call: TRBD1; clone_size: many; v_call: TRBV5-1; cdr3_aa: CASSLVSGGLGEQYF; cdr3_nt: TGCGCCAGCAGCTTGGTTTCAGGGGGCTTGGGTGAGCAGTACTTC
j_call: TRBJ2-2; d_call: -; clone_size: -; v_call: TRBV29-1; cdr3_aa: CSVGGPQNTGELFF; cdr3_nt: TGCAGCGTTGGAGGCCCCCAGAACACCGGGGAGCTGTTTTTT
j_call: TRBJ2-6; d_call: -; clone_size: few; v_call: TRBV27; cdr3_aa: CASTSGHSGANVLTF; cdr3_nt: TGTGCCAGCACGTCGGGTCACTCTGGGGCCAACGTCCTGACTTTC
j_call: TRBJ1-2; d_call: TRBD1; clone_size: -; v_call: TRBV20-1; cdr3_aa: CSATRTGAYGYTF; cdr3_nt: TGCAGTGCTACCCGGACAGGGGCCTATGGCTACACCTTC
j_call: TRBJ2-3; d_call: -; clone_size: few; v_call: TRBV2; cdr3_aa: CASHHRGGGDTQYF; cdr3_nt: TGTGCCAGCCATCACAGGGGCGGAGGGGATACGCAGTATTTT
j_call: TRBJ1-5; d_call: -; clone_size: -; v_call: TRBV12-5; cdr3_aa: CASSWGRNQPQHF; cdr3_nt: TGTGCTAGTTCCTGGGGCAGAAATCAGCCCCAGCATTTT
j_call: TRBJ2-3; d_call: -; clone_size: few; v_call: TRBV20-1; cdr3_aa: CSAPRGSRTDTQYF; cdr3_nt: TGCAGTGCCCCCCGAGGATCCCGCACAGATACGCAGTATTTT
j_call: TRBJ2-3; d_call: -; clone_size: -; v_call: TRBV12-3/TRBV12-4; cdr3_aa: CASRRDTETNTQYF; cdr3_nt: TGTGCCAGCAGAAGGGACACAGAGACGAATACGCAGTATTTT
j_call: TRBJ2-1; d_call: -; clone_size: few; v_call: TRBV28; cdr3_aa: CASSLPPGGKYNEQFF; cdr3_nt: TGTGCCAGCAGTTTACCCCCTGGGGGGAAGTACAATGAGCAGTTCTTC
j_call: TRBJ2-5; d_call: TRBD2; clone_size: few; v_call: TRBV6-5; cdr3_aa: CASRGAGGQETQYF; cdr3_nt: TGTGCCAGCAGGGGAGCGGGAGGGCAGGAGACCCAGTACTTC
j_call: TRBJ2-1; d_call: TRBD2; clone_size: few; v_call: TRBV6-1; cdr3_aa: CASSGTSGSEQFF; cdr3_nt: TGTGCCAGCAGCGGGACTAGTGGGAGTGAGCAGTTCTTC
j_call: TRBJ2-7; d_call: -; clone_size: -; v_call: TRBV5-1; cdr3_aa: CASTMDTKGRYEQYF; cdr3_nt: TGCGCCAGCACTATGGACACCAAAGGTCGCTACGAGCAGTACTTC
j_call: TRBJ1-4; d_call: -; clone_size: once; v_call: TRBV20-1; cdr3_aa: CSAARDGGRGTNEKLFF; cdr3_nt: TGCAGTGCCGCCCGGGACGGCGGTCGGGGAACTAATGAAAAACTGTTTTTT
j_call: TRBJ2-1; d_call: -; clone_size: -; v_call: TRBV24-1; cdr3_aa: CATSESGQRNEQFF; cdr3_nt: TGTGCCACCAGTGAATCTGGACAGCGTAATGAGCAGTTCTTC
j_call: TRBJ1-6; d_call: -; clone_size: few; v_call: TRBV20-1; cdr3_aa: CSANRDTSNSPLHF; cdr3_nt: TGCAGTGCGAACCGGGACACGAGTAATTCACCCCTCCACTTT
j_call: TRBJ2-4; d_call: -; clone_size: few; v_call: TRBV14; cdr3_aa: CASSQDLPTGGIQYF; cdr3_nt: TGTGCCAGCAGCCAAGATCTCCCGACCGGGGGCATTCAGTACTTC
j_call: TRBJ2-7; d_call: -; clone_size: few; v_call: TRBV5-5; cdr3_aa: CASSLGPRESGEQYF; cdr3_nt: TGTGCCAGCAGCCTGGGACCCCGGGAGTCTGGCGAGCAGTACTTC
j_call: TRBJ2-5; d_call: TRBD1; clone_size: few; v_call: TRBV4-1; cdr3_aa: CASAPGQETNWETQYF; cdr3_nt: TGCGCCAGTGCTCCGGGACAGGAGACAAATTGGGAGACCCAGTACTTC
j_call: TRBJ2-3; d_call: -; clone_size: few; v_call: TRBV3-1; cdr3_aa: CASSQDKLDLGDTQYF; cdr3_nt: TGTGCCAGCAGCCAAGATAAGTTGGACTTGGGGGATACGCAGTATTTT
j_call: TRBJ2-3; d_call: TRBD1; clone_size: few; v_call: TRBV20-1; cdr3_aa: CSATRDRRGDTQYF; cdr3_nt: TGCAGTGCTACCCGGGACAGGAGGGGGGATACGCAGTATTTT
j_call: TRBJ2-1; d_call: TRBD1; clone_size: -; v_call: TRBV29-1; cdr3_aa: CSVGTGGSYNEQFF; cdr3_nt: TGCAGCGTTGGGACAGGGGGCTCCTACAATGAGCAGTTCTTC
j_call: TRBJ1-2; d_call: TRBD1; clone_size: -; v_call: TRBV19; cdr3_aa: CASSIVGTGSGYTF; cdr3_nt: TGTGCCAGTAGTATAGTCGGGACAGGGTCCGGCTACACCTTC
j_call: TRBJ2-7; d_call: -; clone_size: many; v_call: TRBV12-3/TRBV12-4; cdr3_aa: CASSFTGTLGEQYF; cdr3_nt: TGTGCCAGCAGTTTCACCGGGACCTTAGGCGAGCAGTACTTC
j_call: TRBJ2-2; d_call: -; clone_size: -; v_call: TRBV28; cdr3_aa: CASKGAGTGELFF; cdr3_nt: TGTGCCAGCAAAGGGGCCGGCACCGGGGAGCTGTTTTTT
j_call: TRBJ1-2; d_call: TRBD1; clone_size: -; v_call: TRBV6-2/TRBV6-3; cdr3_aa: CASRGQGATNYGYTF; cdr3_nt: TGTGCCAGCAGAGGACAGGGGGCGACTAACTATGGCTACACCTTC
j_call: TRBJ2-3; d_call: TRBD2; clone_size: -; v_call: TRBV15; cdr3_aa: CATRIPGTSGTSAQYF; cdr3_nt: TGTGCCACCAGGATACCCGGGACTAGCGGGACCTCTGCGCAGTATTTT
j_call: TRBJ1-3; d_call: -; clone_size: few; v_call: TRBV24-1; cdr3_aa: CATSREDQNSGNTIYF; cdr3_nt: TGTGCCACCAGTAGAGAGGACCAAAACTCCGGAAACACCATATATTTT
j_call: TRBJ1-1; d_call: -; clone_size: -; v_call: TRBV25-1; cdr3_aa: CASSNVRQAGRTEAFF; cdr3_nt: TGTGCCAGCAGTAACGTTAGACAGGCCGGGAGGACTGAAGCTTTCTTT
j_call: TRBJ1-4; d_call: TRBD1; clone_size: -; v_call: TRBV20-1; cdr3_aa: CSANGQGAREKLFF; cdr3_nt: TGCAGTGCTAACGGACAGGGGGCGAGGGAAAAACTGTTTTTT
j_call: TRBJ1-3; d_call: -; clone_size: many; v_call: TRBV7-9; cdr3_aa: CASSSGPSGNTIYF; cdr3_nt: TGTGCCAGCAGCTCGGGTCCTTCTGGAAACACCATATATTTT
j_call: TRBJ1-2; d_call: -; clone_size: -; v_call: TRBV28; cdr3_aa: CASSFPKRGPKNYGYTF; cdr3_nt: TGTGCCAGCAGTTTCCCAAAGCGGGGCCCTAAGAACTATGGCTACACCTTC
j_call: TRBJ2-7; d_call: -; clone_size: -; v_call: TRBV9; cdr3_aa: CASSVDGGYEQYF; cdr3_nt: TGTGCCAGCAGCGTAGACGGGGGCTACGAGCAGTACTTC
j_call: TRBJ2-3; d_call: -; clone_size: -; v_call: TRBV7-3; cdr3_aa: CASSPSHGVRDTQYF; cdr3_nt: TGTGCCAGCAGCCCCTCCCATGGGGTCAGAGATACGCAGTATTTT
j_call: TRBJ2-3; d_call: -; clone_size: -; v_call: TRBV29-1; cdr3_aa: CSVVASRSTDTQYF; cdr3_nt: TGCAGCGTTGTGGCTAGCCGGAGCACAGATACGCAGTATTTT
j_call: TRBJ2-1; d_call: -; clone_size: -; v_call: TRBV11-2; cdr3_aa: CASRPGGDFWNEQFF; cdr3_nt: TGTGCCAGCAGGCCGGGGGGCGATTTCTGGAATGAGCAGTTCTTC
j_call: TRBJ2-4; d_call: TRBD2; clone_size: -; v_call: TRBV3-1; cdr3_aa: CASSQASGTNIQYF; cdr3_nt: TGTGCCAGCAGCCAAGCGAGCGGGACCAACATTCAGTACTTC
j_call: TRBJ2-5; d_call: TRBD2; clone_size: -; v_call: TRBV20-1; cdr3_aa: CSARAPSGSSKGETQYF; cdr3_nt: TGCAGTGCTAGAGCCCCTAGCGGGAGTTCGAAAGGAGAGACCCAGTACTTC
j_call: TRBJ2-4; d_call: TRBD2; clone_size: -; v_call: TRBV6-4; cdr3_aa: CASSDSLAVKNIQYF; cdr3_nt: TGTGCCAGCAGTGACAGCCTAGCGGTCAAAAACATTCAGTACTTC
j_call: TRBJ2-3; d_call: TRBD2; clone_size: -; v_call: TRBV12-3/TRBV12-4; cdr3_aa: CASSLGLAGSTDTQYF; cdr3_nt: TGTGCCAGCAGTCTAGGACTAGCGGGGAGCACAGATACGCAGTATTTT
j_call: TRBJ1-4; d_call: TRBD1; clone_size: -; v_call: TRBV2; cdr3_aa: CASSAAGTGQNEKLFF; cdr3_nt: TGTGCCAGCAGTGCCGCCGGGACAGGTCAGAATGAAAAACTGTTTTTT
j_call: TRBJ1-3; d_call: -; clone_size: -; v_call: TRBV6-5; cdr3_aa: CASSYNRAGNTVYF; cdr3_nt: TGTGCCAGCAGTTACAACAGGGCCGGAAACACCGTATATTTT
j_call: TRBJ2-2; d_call: -; clone_size: few; v_call: TRBV20-1; cdr3_aa: CSARGGTSTGELFF; cdr3_nt: TGCAGTGCTAGGGGCGGGACGAGCACTGGGGAGCTGTTTTTT
j_call: TRBJ2-3; d_call: TRBD2; clone_size: -; v_call: TRBV12-3/TRBV12-4; cdr3_aa: CASSLKAGGIHNTQYF; cdr3_nt: TGTGCCAGCAGTTTAAAGGCGGGAGGAATACACAATACGCAGTATTTT
j_call: TRBJ2-7; d_call: TRBD1; clone_size: few; v_call: TRBV19; cdr3_aa: CASSTRTGGNYEQYF; cdr3_nt: TGTGCCAGTAGTACTAGGACAGGGGGCAACTACGAGCAGTACTTC
j_call: TRBJ2-1; d_call: TRBD2; clone_size: few; v_call: TRBV27; cdr3_aa: CASSSGLARDNEQFF; cdr3_nt: TGTGCCAGCAGTTCCGGACTAGCGCGGGACAATGAGCAGTTCTTC
j_call: TRBJ2-5; d_call: TRBD2; clone_size: few; v_call: TRBV10-3; cdr3_aa: CAISESTSGVETQYF; cdr3_nt: TGTGCCATCAGTGAGTCGACTAGCGGGGTGGAGACCCAGTACTTC
j_call: TRBJ2-1; d_call: -; clone_size: -; v_call: TRBV29-1; cdr3_aa: CSVASVSYNEQFF; cdr3_nt: TGCAGCGTTGCTAGCGTCTCCTACAATGAGCAGTTCTTC
j_call: TRBJ2-5; d_call: -; clone_size: many; v_call: TRBV2; cdr3_aa: CASREREIGRETQYF; cdr3_nt: TGTGCCAGCAGGGAGAGGGAAATTGGGCGAGAGACCCAGTACTTC
j_call: TRBJ2-3; d_call: TRBD2; clone_size: once; v_call: TRBV5-1; cdr3_aa: CASSRGLAEKSSTDTQYF; cdr3_nt: TGCGCCAGCAGCAGGGGACTAGCGGAAAAGTCTAGCACAGATACGCAGTATTTT
j_call: TRBJ2-7; d_call: TRBD2; clone_size: few; v_call: TRBV30; cdr3_aa: CAWSEGGSSYEQYF; cdr3_nt: TGTGCCTGGAGTGAAGGCGGGAGCTCCTACGAGCAGTACTTC
j_call: TRBJ1-2; d_call: -; clone_size: -; v_call: TRBV7-9; cdr3_aa: CASSPGTHYGYTF; cdr3_nt: TGTGCCAGCAGCCCCGGGACCCACTATGGCTACACCTTC
j_call: TRBJ2-7; d_call: TRBD2; clone_size: -; v_call: TRBV18; cdr3_aa: CASSPGGGSSYEQYF; cdr3_nt: TGTGCCAGCTCACCAGGGGGAGGGAGTTCCTACGAGCAGTACTTC
j_call: TRBJ1-1; d_call: TRBD1; clone_size: -; v_call: TRBV6-2/TRBV6-3; cdr3_aa: CASSRDRGSENTEAFF; cdr3_nt: TGTGCCAGCAGTCGGGACAGGGGGTCGGAGAACACTGAAGCTTTCTTT
j_call: TRBJ2-3; d_call: -; clone_size: -; v_call: TRBV20-1; cdr3_aa: CSARAVFRADTQYF; cdr3_nt: TGCAGTGCTAGAGCCGTGTTTCGGGCAGATACGCAGTATTTT
j_call: TRBJ2-1; d_call: TRBD2; clone_size: -; v_call: TRBV20-1; cdr3_aa: CSASLRTSVSCNEQFF; cdr3_nt: TGCAGTGCTAGCCTCAGGACTAGTGTGTCCTGCAATGAGCAGTTCTTC